One sample yielded the 26 T cell receptor beta chains listed below, sequenced in a study of blood T cell repertoires in COVID-19. The data were produced by immunoSEQ multiplex PCR, yet TCRdb's version contains in-frame clones alone and is incomplete. In the table there are tens of thousands of clones, 79% of which are singletons. The sample comprised peripheral blood. These receptors all come from a woman older than 75 with active or convalescent COVID-19.

This clone was found once. This chain connects TRBV5-6 to TRBJ2-7, with 7 bases fitting TRBD1. The CDR3 runs to 13 residues. V lost 3 bases to trimming and J lost 6 bases; unmatched junction nucleotides: 6. The V gene's germline CDR1 is SGHDT and CDR2 YYEEEE. The CDR3 DNA reads as TGTGCCAGCAGCTCGACAGGGTTGGTCGAGCAGTACTTC. Protein product: CASSSTGLVEQYF.

The rearrangement joins TRBV3-1 (or the pseudogene TRBV3-2) to TRBJ2-1; no definite D call. Germline values: CDR1 LGHDT, CDR2 YNNKEL (reference sequence). CDR3 size: 15 residues. Trimming left V 5 bases short and J 0 bases short, with 11 bases between. The CDR3 is CASSFVTVSYNEQFF. For the CDR3, the DNA is TGTGCCAGCAGCTTTGTTACAGTCTCCTACAATGAGCAGTTCTTC.

The rearrangement links TRBV21-1 to TRBJ1-3; the table names TRBD1, a call not compared with the DNA. TRBV21-1 constitutes a pseudogene. CDR3 length equals 17 residues. CDR3 loop: CASSRNRQGAPGNTIYF. As DNA, the CDR3 is TGTGCCAGCAGCAGAAACCGACAGGGGGCTCCTGGAAACACCATATATTTT.

The V call is TRBV7-9, the J call TRBJ1-3; the D is unclear. Per germline, CDR1 SEHNR and CDR2 FQNEAQ (reference sequence). CDR3 size: 16 residues. V lost 5 bases, J lost 2 bases, and 16 bases lay in between. The CDR3 DNA reads as TGTGCCAGCAGCCAACTCAACCTGAGGCCTGGAAACACCATATATTTT. The encoded protein is CASSQLNLRPGNTIYF.

The chain carries TRBV28 and TRBJ1-5; D is unresolved. Germline V lookup: CDR1 MDHEN, CDR2 SYDVKM. The CDR3 is made up of 16 amino acids. The V and J ends lost 4 bases and 4 bases respectively, with 17 bases between them. CDR3 amino acids: CASSSPSGGPNQPQHF. The CDR3 DNA is TGTGCCAGCAGTTCCCCCTCGGGAGGGCCAAATCAGCCCCAGCATTTT.

The chain carries TRBV11-3 and TRBJ2-3, with TRBD1 matching over 10 bases. The CDR3 runs to 17 residues. V lost 6 bases, J lost 2 bases, and 11 bases stayed unmatched. Germline V gives CDR1 SGHNT, CDR2 YENEEA. The CDR3 sequence: CASSAASTGGLTDTQYF. The CDR3 DNA is TGTGCCAGCAGTGCCGCGTCGACAGGGGGCCTCACAGATACGCAGTATTTT. Full variable domain (rest looked up from reference TRBV11-3 and TRBJ2-3): EAGVVQSPRYKIIEKKQPVAFWCNPISGHNTLYWYLQNLGQGPELLIRYENEEAVDDSQLPKDRFSAERLKGVDSTLKIQPAELGDSAVYLCASSAASTGGLTDTQYFGPGTRLTVL.

V gene TRBV6-5 combines with J gene TRBJ1-2; D is undetermined. Trimming removed 2 bases at V and 2 bases at J, with 9 bases between. This CDR3 is 14 amino acids long. Germline V gives CDR1 MNHEY, CDR2 SVGAGI. The CDR3 loop reads CASSYRSLNYGYTF. The CDR3 DNA reads as TGTGCCAGCAGTTACCGGTCCCTAAACTATGGCTACACCTTC.

The CDR3 region has the DNA TGCAGTGCTAGGTTCATGGCCGAGCAGTACTTC. Residues: CSARFMAEQYF. The chain links TRBV20-1 to TRBJ2-7, with D unresolved. Trimming left V 3 bases short and J 6 bases short, with 9 bases between. There are 11 residues in the CDR3. Germline CDR1 is DFQATT and CDR2 is SNEGSKA (reference sequence).

The chain uses TRBV19 and TRBJ1-1, with 7 positions matching TRBD1. The junction had 8 bases not matched to a gene; V was cut back by 6 bases and J by 1 base. Per the germline V gene, CDR1 is LNHDA and CDR2 is SQIVND (reference sequence). There are 15 residues in the CDR3. The DNA of the CDR3 is TGTGCCAGTAGGGACGGACAGGCGAGGAACACTGAAGCTTTCTTT. Its translation: CASRDGQARNTEAFF.

The genes are TRBV7-2 and TRBJ2-1; 7 bases map to TRBD2. Germline V lookup: CDR1 SGHTA, CDR2 FQGNSA. The CDR3 contains 15 residues. J gave up 8 bases and V 5 bases, and 12 bases lay outside the gene matches. In DNA form, the CDR3 reads TGTGCCAGCAGCCCAGGACTAGGAGATTTCTATGAGCAGTTCTTC. This sequence encodes CASSPGLGDFYEQFF.

In this sample, this clone turned up a few times. The chain links TRBV11-1 to TRBJ2-1; tentative D call: TRBD1 (5 bases). Germline loops: CDR1 SGHAT, CDR2 FQDESV (reference sequence). The CDR3 loop spans 14 amino acids. V shed 3 bases and J shed 10 bases, with 16 bases lying between them. DNA for the CDR3: TGTGCCAGCAGCTTCGGGTTTATCAGGGTCGAGCAGTTCTTC. Protein sequence: CASSFGFIRVEQFF.

The chain is built from TRBV4-3 and TRBJ2-3; D not resolved. The CDR3 runs to 13 residues. Germline V gives CDR1 LGHNA, CDR2 YSLEER. With 0 bases removed from V and 6 bases from J, the gap between germline ends came to 7 bases. The CDR3 coding sequence is TGCGCCAGCAGCCAAGATTTCCGGGATACGCAGTATTTT. Its translation is CASSQDFRDTQYF.

The J gene is TRBJ2-5, the V gene TRBV11-2; D call uncertain. Germline assignment: CDR1 SGHAT and CDR2 FQNNGV. CDR3 length: 14 residues. Trimming took 7 bases from V and 0 from J, leaving 12 bases between them. The chain's CDR3 is CASKRSQYQETQYF. The CDR3 region has the DNA TGTGCCAGCAAGCGCAGCCAGTACCAAGAGACCCAGTACTTC.

The chain links TRBV4-3 to TRBJ2-3, with D possibly being TRBD1 (6 bases). Germline V gene lookup returns CDR1 LGHNA and CDR2 YSLEER. Trimming removed 0 bases at V and 5 bases at J, with 12 bases between. The CDR3 covers 15 residues. CDR3 amino acids: CASSQDPRGGDTQYF. The CDR3 DNA follows: TGCGCCAGCAGCCAAGATCCCAGGGGTGGAGATACGCAGTATTTT.

The chain couples TRBV6-5 to TRBJ1-3, with unresolved D. V lost 7 bases to trimming and J lost 2 bases, with 6 bases between them. The V gene's germline CDR1 is MNHEY and CDR2 SVGAGI. The CDR3 sequence is 12 residues long. The CDR3 nucleotides are TGTGCCAGCATGGCCGCTGGAAACACCATATATTTT. This sequence encodes CASMAAGNTIYF.

The V call is TRBV9, the J call TRBJ2-5; D is uncertain. Germline CDR1 reads SGDLS; CDR2 reads YYNGEE. This CDR3 comprises 13 residues. The ends were cut back, 1 base at V and 4 bases at J, with 8 bases in the middle. CDR3 coding DNA: TGTGCCAGCAGCGTAAACCCAGGAGAGACCCAGTACTTC. Its protein is CASSVNPGETQYF.

This chain joins TRBV19 and TRBJ2-3, with 14 bases lining up with TRBD2. V was clipped by 0 bases and J by 1 base; unmatched bases: 6. The CDR3 sequence is 19 residues long. Germline CDR1 and CDR2: LNHDA and SQIVND (reference sequence). CDR3 loop: CASSIDRPGLAGGTDTQYF. CDR3 sequence (DNA): TGTGCCAGTAGTATAGATCGGCCGGGACTAGCGGGAGGCACAGATACGCAGTATTTT.

The CDR3 nucleotides read TGTGCCAGCAGTGTCTCGAGGACTAGCGGGGCCAATGAGCAGTTCTTC. The encoded protein is CASSVSRTSGANEQFF. This chain joins TRBV28 and TRBJ2-1, with 12 bases aligning to TRBD2. This CDR3 spans 16 amino acids. Trimming cost V 5 bases and J 6 bases; bases outside gene matches: 8. CDR1 and CDR2 (germline): MDHEN, SYDVKM.

The V and J genes are TRBV4-1 and TRBJ2-7, with 12 bases matching TRBD2. V was clipped by 3 bases and J by 2 bases; unmatched bases: 8. The CDR3 runs 17 residues. Germline loops: CDR1 MGHRA, CDR2 YSYEKL. The DNA for the CDR3 is TGCGCCAGCAGCCATCTTCCGACTAGCGGGGGCCCCTACGAGCAGTACTTC. Its translation: CASSHLPTSGGPYEQYF.

The gene calls are TRBV11-2 and TRBJ1-1, with D possibly TRBD1 on 6 matching bases. From germline, CDR1 is SGHAT and CDR2 FQNNGV. This CDR3 has 12 amino acids. The germline V and J ends were trimmed by 1 base and 7 bases, with 7 bases remaining between them. The CDR3 region has the DNA TGTGCCAGCAGCTTAGTGGACAGTGAAGCTTTCTTT. Amino acid sequence: CASSLVDSEAFF.

J is TRBJ2-3 and V is TRBV19, with a possible D match to TRBD2 (7 bases). Germline CDR1 reads LNHDA; CDR2 reads SQIVND (reference sequence). The CDR3 loop spans 14 amino acids. V was cut by 6 bases and J by 6 bases, with 16 bases left in between. The CDR3 nucleotides are TGTGCCAGTAGGCGGGGGCCGGGGGCTGATACGCAGTATTTT. This gives the protein CASRRGPGADTQYF.

In DNA form, the CDR3 reads TGTGCCAGCAGACGCGTCGGGACAGGGAAGGAAAAACTGTTTTTT. As protein: CASRRVGTGKEKLFF. The rearrangement uses TRBV5-4 and TRBJ1-4; 9 positions agree with TRBD1. J was trimmed by 8 bases and V by 5 bases; bases with no gene match: 10. CDR1 and CDR2 (germline): SGHNT, YYREEE (reference sequence). The CDR3 runs 15 residues.

This rearrangement joins TRBV19 to TRBJ1-2; D gene ambiguous. The CDR3 runs to 15 residues. CDR1 and CDR2 from the germline V gene are LNHDA and SQIVND (reference sequence). V was shortened by 10 bases and J by 2 bases, with 20 bases between the two germline ends. The CDR3 nucleotides are TGTGCCACCCTACCTCAGGAAAGGTGGAACTATGGCTACACCTTC. Translated, it gives CATLPQERWNYGYTF.

The chain links TRBV27 to TRBJ2-3, with 12 positions matching TRBD2. This CDR3 comprises 19 residues. The germline CDR1 and CDR2 sequences are MNHEY and SMNVEV (reference sequence). V was clipped by 3 bases and J by 0 bases; unmatched bases: 10. As DNA, the CDR3 is TGTGCCAGCAGTTTGTTCCTGACTAGCGGGAGCTCTAGCACAGATACGCAGTATTTT. Its translation is CASSLFLTSGSSSTDTQYF.

The CDR3: CASSSSTSGRDHEQFF. DNA for the CDR3: TGTGCCAGCAGCTCGTCGACTAGCGGGAGGGACCATGAGCAGTTCTTC. The V and J genes are TRBV7-9 and TRBJ2-1; 14 nucleotides match TRBD2. V lost 4 bases and J lost 8; bases outside the gene matches: 7. The germline V gene encodes CDR1 SEHNR and CDR2 FQNEAQ (reference sequence). The CDR3 runs to 16 residues. Full variable domain (missing parts from reference TRBV7-9 and TRBJ2-1): DTGVSQNPRHKITKRGQNVTFRCDPISEHNRLYWYRQTLGQGPEFLTYFQNEAQLEKSRLLSDRFSAERPKGSFSTLEIQRTEQGDSAMYLCASSSSTSGRDHEQFFGPGTRLTVL.

This clone came up many times. The chain couples TRBV5-4 to TRBJ1-1, with a possible D match to TRBD1 (5 bases). This CDR3 region has 14 residues. Germline assignment: CDR1 SGHNT and CDR2 YYREEE (reference sequence). V lost 1 base, J lost 3 bases, and 10 bases lay in between. CDR3 DNA sequence: TGTGCCAGCAGCTTGAACAGGCGATACACTGAAGCTTTCTTT. Its protein is CASSLNRRYTEAFF.